The present T cell receptor beta chain was sequenced within a study of T-cell memory formation after mild COVID-19 (dated by TCRdb to the early 2020s). Background for the entire study: TCR sequence clusters from the two donors were largely donor specific. In a couple of donors, T-cell clones that expanded and contracted after mild COVID-19 were tracked by sequencing TCRalpha and TCRbeta repertoires over time. The cohort was made up of two young adult volunteers, one female and one male, who were previously healthy.

CDR1 MGHDK and CDR2 SYGVNS are derived from the germline V gene. Taken from cysteine to phenylalanine, the CDR3 has 13 residues. The sequence is cut down to CDR3 DNA, 39 bases in frame from base 1. The V end loses 3 bases and the J end loses 3 bases, and a stretch of 8 bases separates them. Ficoll-Paque density gradient centrifugation was used to isolate PBMCs. TCRdb lists the instrument as Illumina NovaSeq 6000. cDNA libraries for TCRalpha and TCRbeta were prepared by 5'RACE using constant-segment primers, with sample barcodes and unique molecular identifiers added. RNA was extracted from every sample with Trizol reagent. Amplification of the libraries took two PCR steps, and the second step added a second sample barcode plus Illumina TruSeq adapters. The libraries were sequenced on an Illumina NovaSeq using 2 x 150 bp paired-end reads. In the source study's methods: With migec v1.2.7, reads were demultiplexed and then collapsed into UMI-guided consensus sequences. Using mixcr v2.1.11, UMI consensuses were aligned to TRA and TRB V and J templates and then assembled into clonotypes. A clonotype was counted as expanded or contracted only when both edgeR and NoisET called the clonotype significant, with the noise models trained on biological replicates. For edgeR calls, a false discovery rate-adjusted p below 0.01 and a log2 fold-change threshold of 1 were applied. PCA with hierarchical clustering of max-normalized trajectories of the 1000 most abundant clonotypes was used as exploratory dynamics analysis. Separately sequenced CD4+ and CD8+ repertoires were used to assign the CD4 or CD8 phenotype of responding clones. TCRdb reprocessed the public reads (quality trimming at Q25 with fastp, clone calling with MiXCR) and kept in-frame beta chains. Every CDR3 protein is listed once, alongside the most common genes and DNA of its rows. The V and J calls and clone size are TCRdb's, not the authors'. This sample comprises 250,000 to 350,000 distinct CDR3 sequences, 15% to 20% of them detected only once. The biggest ten clones account for less than 30% of the sample.

This clonotype has more than one count but fewer than ten. Its antigen target is currently unknown. Base qualities are not recorded, but no much larger clone differs from it by a single base. Here is what the overall study found, with its caveats: SARS-CoV-2 specificity of the second-wave clones peaking on day 37 was not confirmed. Only a couple of mild cases were covered by the study, and larger cohorts that include severe cases with pre-infection samples were considered necessary. The detection of some responding clones in pre-infection memory suggests that pre-existing cross-reactive memory T cells joined the SARS-CoV-2 response. Clones that contracted from day 15 to 85 showed balanced CD4/CD8 phenotypes, whereas a second wave of clones that expanded from day 15 to 37 leaned towards CD4+. Contracting CD4+ clones turned up mainly in the CM and EM memory subsets, whereas EMRA was where CD8+ clones were enriched.

The chain is made from TRBV25-1 and TRBJ1-1, with no confidently assigned D gene. Sequencing used PBMCs or a T cell subset sorted from them (not recorded which). This sequence was found in a man between 18 and 29 years old who had mild COVID-19 (a few samples of this study predate the infection). The sample titles of this study are shuffled in the database, so cell type and time point are left out; the donor was told from shared clones. The CDR3 has the sequence CASSDQSHTEAFF. The DNA sequence follows: TGTGCCAGCAGTGACCAGAGTCACACTGAAGCTTTCTTT.